This T cell receptor (beta chain) was sequenced during a study of blood T cell repertoires in COVID-19. About the study: Spain, Italy and the United States supplied samples that represented acute and convalescent COVID-19. Nucleic acid was either cDNA or gDNA, and it came from T cells, B-cell-depleted T cells, or PBMCs.

V was cut by 3 bases and J by 1 base, with 16 bases left in between. The CDR3 consists of 16 residues. In germline, CDR1 is SGHRS, CDR2 YFSETQ. How the authors handled the data: Amplification with reference gene primers provided the estimates of nucleated cell counts. TCRdb's copy holds only in-frame clones and misses some; the assay was immunoSEQ multiplex PCR. That table is the source of V, J and clone size, and D and trimming were worked out from the DNA. This sample has about 300,000 clones; 86% occur once, and the top ten carry about 1.6%. The V and J genes are TRBV5-1 and TRBJ1-1; D not certain. The TCR sequence derives from a woman between 50 and 59 years old with acute or convalescent COVID-19. The sample was peripheral blood. In DNA, the CDR3 is TGCGCCAGCAGCTCCCCAAGCCCCAGACAGAACACTGAAGCTTTCTTT. It encodes CASSSPSPRQNTEAFF.